The following is a T cell receptor beta chain sequence with its context. The target antigen is unknown. The sample has other DNA sequences that encode this CDR3 too. The V and J ends lost 0 bases and 4 bases, in that order; junction bases with no gene match: 11. The CDR3 consists of 19 residues. Germline CDR1 is MGHRA and CDR2 is YSYEKL. cDNA synthesis used the whole RNA isolate, giving expressed TCRB sequences. Some clones are missing from TCRdb's copy, which holds only in-frame ones; the method was immunoSEQ multiplex PCR. In the table there are more than 300,000 clones, about a tenth of which are singletons. The sample is drawn from a study of beta chain features in type 1 diabetes. Study observations and caveats: In all four CD4+ subsets, TCRB CDR3 length was significantly, moderately reduced in type 1 diabetes.

This clonotype originated in a man in his thirties or forties with type 1 diabetes. The chain couples TRBV4-1 to TRBJ2-5; TRBD2 aligns across 13 bases. Sequencing was done on a sample of central memory CD4+ T cells from blood. The CDR3 DNA follows: TGCGCCAGCAGCCAAGATAGGACTAGCGGGGGTCCTCCGCGAGAGACCCAGTACTTC. Encoded protein: CASSQDRTSGGPPRETQYF.